This T cell receptor (beta chain) stems from a study of OX40 agonist ivuxolimab in advanced cancers. This CDR3 contains 15 residues. Germline assignment: CDR1 LNHDA and CDR2 SQIVND (reference sequence). Trimming removed 0 bases from V and 11 bases from J, with 19 bases in between. TCRdb keeps only in-frame clones here, not all; method: immunoSEQ multiplex PCR. The repertoire holds more than 45,000 clones, with around 82% as singletons. The TCR was taken from an adult with an advanced solid tumor such as melanoma, head and neck, liver or kidney cancer. The material was CD4+ or CD8+ T cells sorted from blood, obtained in a trial of the OX40 agonist ivuxolimab. This chain joins TRBV19 and TRBJ2-5, with D perhaps matching TRBD1 (5 bases). CDR3 protein: CASSIDVRTPREQYF. CDR3 sequence (DNA): TGTGCCAGTAGTATAGATGTTAGGACACCGAGAGAGCAGTACTTC.